This T cell receptor beta chain was identified in a study of early T cells in non-severe SARS-CoV-2 infection. CDR3 length: 13 residues. CDR1 and CDR2 from the germline V gene are LNHNV and YYDKDF (reference sequence). Trimming cost V 5 bases and J 2 bases, with 9 bases left between them. A single record per CDR3 protein comes from TCRdb applying MiXCR to the 5' RACE reads. Here the sample spans 25,000 to 35,000 distinct CDR3 sequences, under 4% being singletons. This clonotype was detected many times. The TCR comes from an adult who was a healthcare worker with PCR-confirmed SARS-CoV-2 infection or an uninfected control (not recorded which). Sequences were obtained from whole blood. V usage is TRBV15 and J usage is TRBJ1-2; D is unclear. Here the CDR3 DNA reads TGTGCCACCAGCCTTCTGGGGAACTATGGCTACACCTTC. It is translated as CATSLLGNYGYTF.